The 19 T cell receptor beta chains given below trace back to one sample, sequenced in a study of T-cell reconstitution after alpha-beta-depleted transplantation in children (dated by TCRdb to the mid-2010s). Receptors were amplified or captured by PCR. The listed sequencing device is Illumina HiSeq 2500. TCR library preparation used molecular barcoding, with unique molecular identifiers applied to normalize quantification of the TCRbeta repertoire. TCRdb reran the public reads through fastp at Q25 and MiXCR, keeping productive beta chains. Each CDR3 protein appears once, grouped with its most common genes and DNA. This sample gives 400,000 to 450,000 distinct CDR3 sequences in total; about 40% of them show up just once. 27% of the sample is in the top ten clones. What the treatment or condition label conveys for this sample: allogeneic hematopoietic cell transplantation with graft depleted of TCRalphabeta T cells and CD19 B cells.

Material: PBMCs, obtained before TCRalphabeta/CD19-depleted stem cell transplant. The receptors shown here come from a girl aged 2 to 10 with aplastic anemia, due to receive a stem cell transplant.

V usage is TRBV5-1 and J usage is TRBJ2-5; 7 bases are shared with TRBD1. The CDR3 is 13 residues long. V gave up 3 bases and J gave up 4 bases; unmatched junction bases: 3. CDR1 and CDR2 from the germline V gene are SGHRS and YFSETQ. The CDR3 nucleotides read TGCGCCAGCAGCTCGGGACAGAGAGAGACCCAGTACTTC. It yields the protein CASSSGQRETQYF.

The chain joins TRBV4-1 to TRBJ2-1; the D gene is possibly TRBD2 (5 bases). This CDR3 has 15 amino acids. Trimming took 4 bases from V and 3 from J, leaving 13 bases between them. Germline V gene lookup returns CDR1 MGHRA and CDR2 YSYEKL. The CDR3 DNA reads TGCGCCAGCAGCCCAGGACTCTCTTTCTACAATGAGCAGTTCTTC. Residues: CASSPGLSFYNEQFF.

This clonotype has ten or more counts. J is TRBJ1-2 and V is TRBV21-1; the table's D call of TRBD1 was not tested on the DNA. TRBV21-1 is tagged as a pseudogene. This CDR3 comprises 16 residues. CDR3 protein: CASSKAPEQGDYGYTF. The CDR3 nucleotides read TGTGCCAGCAGCAAAGCGCCCGAACAGGGAGATTATGGCTACACCTTC.

The chain has TRBV6-5 and TRBJ2-7; D may correspond to TRBD1 or TRBD2 (7 bases each). V gave up 2 bases and J gave up 1 base, with 12 bases separating them. The CDR3 has 15 residues. Germline CDR1 reads MNHEY; CDR2 reads SVGAGI. The chain's CDR3 is CASSYSGTDSYEQYF. In nucleotides, the CDR3 is TGTGCCAGCAGTTACAGCGGGACAGATTCCTACGAGCAGTACTTC.

This clonotype was seen a few times. This sequence joins TRBV20-1 and TRBJ2-1; possibly TRBD2 for D (9 bases). The ends were cut back, 5 bases at V and 4 bases at J, with 18 bases in the middle. The germline V gene has CDR1 DFQATT and CDR2 SNEGSKA (reference sequence). The CDR3 sequence is 15 residues long. The CDR3 region has the DNA TGCAGTGCTGCGGGGGGGGGACAGGCTTACAATGAGCAGTTCTTC. Protein product: CSAAGGGQAYNEQFF.

This clonotype was recorded a few times. The chain recombines TRBV6-2 or TRBV6-3 with TRBJ2-7; maybe TRBD1 (6 bases). The CDR3 length is 14 residues. Trimming shortened V by 0 bases and J by 4 bases, and 10 bases separated the two germline ends. The germline V gene encodes CDR1 MNHEY and CDR2 SVGEGT. The CDR3 loop is CASSYSRGNYEQYF. The CDR3 DNA follows: TGTGCCAGCAGTTACTCCAGGGGAAATTACGAGCAGTACTTC.

This clonotype was seen more than once but under ten times. The chain joins TRBV3-1 to TRBJ2-7, with D perhaps TRBD2 (7 bases). The CDR3 covers 16 residues. V was clipped by 2 bases and J by 2 bases, with 16 bases between them. Germline CDR1 reads LGHDT; CDR2 reads YNNKEL (reference sequence). The CDR3 DNA sequence: TGTGCCAGCAGCCAATACGGGGGGCGCGTTACCTACGAGCAGTACTTC. Encoded protein: CASSQYGGRVTYEQYF.

The gene calls are TRBV14 and TRBJ2-7; 7 nucleotides align to TRBD2. J gave up 5 bases and V 3 bases, and 7 bases lay outside the gene matches. The CDR3 covers 14 residues. Germline CDR1 is SGHDN and CDR2 is FVKESK. Written as DNA, the CDR3 is TGTGCCAGCAGCCATTCGCGGGGGACGAACGAGCAGTACTTC. Amino acid sequence: CASSHSRGTNEQYF.

The chain links TRBV5-1 to TRBJ2-5; TRBD1 agrees at 8 bases. This CDR3 has 14 residues. Germline V gene sequence: CDR1 SGHRS, CDR2 YFSETQ. Trimming cost V 4 bases and J 5 bases; bases outside gene matches: 7. In DNA form, the CDR3 reads TGCGCCAGCAGCGACAGGGGTGGTGGGGAGACCCAGTACTTC. The encoded protein is CASSDRGGGETQYF.

J is TRBJ2-5 and V is TRBV6-5; tentatively, D is TRBD1 or TRBD2 (5 bases each). The CDR3 has 17 amino acids. Germline CDR1 and CDR2: MNHEY and SVGAGI. Trimming cost V 4 bases and J 5 bases, with 23 bases left between them. CDR3 in DNA: TGTGCCAGCAGTTTCTCCTCCCCAATGAGGGGCGATGAGACCCAGTACTTC. It translates to CASSFSSPMRGDETQYF.

The sample holds a few counts of this clonotype. The CDR3 region has the DNA TGTGCCAGCAGACTTAGCGGGAGGGCCGCGGAGACCCAGTACTTC. It translates to CASRLSGRAAETQYF. The genes are TRBV12-3 or TRBV12-4 and TRBJ2-5; 11 nucleotides align to TRBD2. V lost 6 bases to trimming and J lost 5 bases; unmatched junction nucleotides: 8. There are 15 residues in the CDR3.

This clonotype was seen a handful of times. This rearrangement joins TRBV5-1 to TRBJ2-7, with D possibly matching TRBD2 (5 bases). Trimming pared 6 bases from V and 5 bases from J, leaving 15 bases between. Germline V gene sequence: CDR1 SGHRS, CDR2 YFSETQ. CDR3 size: 13 residues. This CDR3 is CASNLYEGHEQYF. CDR3 nucleotide sequence: TGCGCCAGCAACCTTTACGAGGGTCACGAGCAGTACTTC.

This clonotype was recorded once. The chain uses TRBV20-1 and TRBJ2-5, with D perhaps being TRBD1 or TRBD2 (5 bases each). Germline V lookup: CDR1 DFQATT, CDR2 SNEGSKA (reference sequence). The CDR3 has 14 amino acids. Trimming took 5 bases from V and 2 from J, leaving 15 bases between them. CDR3: CSAPVPGRQETQYF. The CDR3 DNA reads as TGCAGTGCTCCCGTACCGGGGCGACAAGAGACCCAGTACTTC.

The V gene is TRBV11-3, the J gene TRBJ2-2; the match to TRBD1 covers 11 bases. Germline V gene data show CDR1 as SGHNT and CDR2 as YENEEA. Unmatched junction bases numbered 7, after V lost 5 bases and J lost 5 bases. This CDR3 has 16 amino acids. The DNA for the CDR3 is TGTGCCAGCAGCATCGGACAGGGGGCGCGAACCGGGGAGCTGTTTTTT. Its translation is CASSIGQGARTGELFF.

The chain couples TRBV3-1 to TRBJ2-7; D gene uncertain. The length of the CDR3 is 14 residues. CDR1 LGHDT and CDR2 YNNKEL come from the germline V gene (reference sequence). Trimming shortened V by 1 base and J by 1 base, and 8 bases separated the two germline ends. CDR3 sequence reads: CASSQVHSSYEQYF. Here the CDR3 DNA reads TGTGCCAGCAGCCAAGTTCACAGTTCCTACGAGCAGTACTTC.

V gene TRBV5-1 combines with J gene TRBJ1-5; tentative D call: TRBD1 (5 bases). Germline CDR1 and CDR2: SGHRS and YFSETQ. Deletions cut 8 bases from V and 7 bases from J, with 10 bases between. CDR3 length: 11 residues. CDR3 sequence (DNA): TGCGCCAGGACTAGGGGCCAGCCCCAGCATTTT. Translation gives CARTRGQPQHF.

The chain carries TRBV7-3 and TRBJ2-1, with unresolved D. This CDR3 comprises 13 residues. V lost 0 bases and J lost 8, with 8 bases in between. CDR1 and CDR2 (germline): SGHTA, FQGTGA. CDR3: CASSLTSKHEQFF. In DNA, the CDR3 is TGTGCCAGCAGCTTAACTAGTAAGCATGAGCAGTTCTTC.

The V gene is TRBV10-3, the J gene TRBJ2-7; tentative D call: TRBD1 (5 bases). V dropped 11 bases and J dropped 3 bases, with 14 bases sitting between them. From germline, CDR1 is ENHRY and CDR2 SYGVKD. The CDR3 sequence is 12 residues long. CDR3 nucleotides: TGTGCCTCAGGAGTGCAGGGCTACGAGCAGTACTTC. Translating it yields CASGVQGYEQYF.

The chain combines TRBV6-1 with TRBJ2-7, with D unresolved. This CDR3 has 15 amino acids. Trimming took 11 bases from V and 5 from J, leaving 25 bases between them. Germline CDR1 and CDR2: MNHNS and SASEGT. Here the CDR3 reads CAVRPRGHLAHEQYF. DNA of the CDR3: TGTGCCGTCCGCCCCCGTGGGCACCTGGCCCACGAGCAGTACTTC.